A single sample gave rise to the 18 T cell receptor beta chains below, sequenced in a study of T-cell reconstitution after alpha-beta-depleted transplantation in children. For TCRbeta, the library was prepared with unique molecular identifiers. TCRdb reanalysed the PCR reads using MiXCR and keeps one entry per CDR3 protein. The repertoire includes about 500,000 distinct CDR3 sequences, around a third of them detected once, and 2% to 2.5% sits in the top ten. The sample in question was PBMCs from the stem cell graft donor, obtained from the stem cell graft. All receptors come from a human donor who donated a stem cell graft to a child with aplastic anemia.

V is TRBV7-3 and J is TRBJ2-7; TRBD2 aligns across 9 bases. J was trimmed by 9 bases and V by 0 bases; bases with no gene match: 12. The CDR3 length is 16 residues. Germline CDR1 reads SGHTA; CDR2 reads FQGTGA. As DNA, the CDR3 is TGTGCCAGCAGCTTAACCGGGGGACTAGCTGAAGAAGGGCAGTACTTC. It specifies CASSLTGGLAEEGQYF.

The gene calls are TRBV6-1 and TRBJ2-3; 9 bases align to TRBD1. The CDR3 is made up of 15 amino acids. CDR1 is MNHNS, CDR2 SASEGT, per germline. Trimming cost V 5 bases and J 5 bases; bases outside gene matches: 8. For the CDR3, the DNA is TGTGCCAGCAGTCTCCGGGACAGGGTCATAGATACGCAGTATTTT. It specifies CASSLRDRVIDTQYF.

J is TRBJ1-5 and V is TRBV25-1; D perhaps matches TRBD1 (6 bases). Germline-derived CDR1 and CDR2 are MGHDK and SYGVNS. Trimming removed 9 bases from V and 6 bases from J, with 15 bases in between. The CDR3 extends over 13 amino acids. CDR3 loop: CASSQGMGQPQHF. The CDR3 region has the DNA TGTGCCAGTTCCCAGGGGATGGGTCAGCCCCAGCATTTT.

The chain carries TRBV12-3 or TRBV12-4 and TRBJ1-5; D is uncertain. CDR3 size: 14 residues. Trimming stripped 1 base from V and 9 bases from J, with 13 bases between. The CDR3 coding sequence is TGTGCCAGCAGTTTAGGCGTAGGGTTTCTGCCCCAGCATTTT. Translation gives CASSLGVGFLPQHF.

This chain joins TRBV27 and TRBJ2-2, with D possibly being TRBD2 (7 bases). V lost 8 bases and J 2 bases, leaving 15 bases between the germline ends. CDR1 and CDR2 from the germline V gene are MNHEY and SMNVEV (reference sequence). This CDR3 spans 15 amino acids. This CDR3 is CASHDGGLNTGELFF. CDR3 DNA sequence: TGTGCCAGCCACGACGGGGGGCTTAACACCGGGGAGCTGTTTTTT.

The J gene is TRBJ1-2, the V gene TRBV7-8, with D perhaps TRBD1 (5 bases). The CDR3 has 15 amino acids. The germline V and J ends were trimmed by 0 bases and 4 bases, with 12 bases remaining between them. In germline, CDR1 is SGHVS, CDR2 FQNEAQ. CDR3 coding DNA: TGTGCCAGCAGCTTAGCGCGGGGCCCCAGCTATGGCTACACCTTC. Translated: CASSLARGPSYGYTF. Looking up the rest from reference TRBV7-8 and TRBJ1-2 gives the full variable domain: GAGVSQSPRYKVAKRGQDVALRCDPISGHVSLFWYQQALGQGPEFLTYFQNEAQLDKSGLPSDRFFAERPEGSVSTLKIQRTQQEDSAVYLCASSLARGPSYGYTFGSGTRLTVV.

V gene TRBV11-2 combines with J gene TRBJ2-3; a weak D match, TRBD1 (5 bases). This CDR3 spans 14 amino acids. The germline V gene has CDR1 SGHAT and CDR2 FQNNGV. The V end lost 2 bases, the J end lost 5 bases, and 11 bases lay between the germline ends. DNA of the CDR3: TGTGCCAGCAGCTTACAGGGCTACGTAGATACGCAGTATTTT. Its translation: CASSLQGYVDTQYF. Full variable domain (remainder filled in from reference TRBV11-2 and TRBJ2-3): EAGVAQSPRYKIIEKRQSVAFWCNPISGHATLYWYQQILGQGPKLLIQFQNNGVVDDSQLPKDRFSAERLKGVDSTLKIQPAKLEDSAVYLCASSLQGYVDTQYFGPGTRLTVL.

At least ten counts were recorded for this clonotype. The V call is TRBV18, the J call TRBJ2-1; D is possibly TRBD2 (6 bases). The CDR3 extends over 12 amino acids. The germline V and J ends were trimmed by 2 bases and 7 bases, with 6 bases remaining between them. CDR1 is KGHSH, CDR2 LQKENI, per germline. DNA of the CDR3: TGTGCCAGCTCACCAGGGGGGAATGAGCAGTTCTTC. This sequence encodes CASSPGGNEQFF.

The chain's CDR3 is CSATQGTSTDTQYF. The CDR3 nucleotides read TGCAGTGCTACACAGGGAACTAGCACAGATACGCAGTATTTT. The V and J genes are TRBV20-1 and TRBJ2-3; D may be TRBD1 (6 bases). This CDR3 has 14 amino acids. Germline V CDR1 and CDR2: DFQATT, SNEGSKA (reference sequence). The V end lost 4 bases, the J end lost 0 bases, and 11 bases lay between the germline ends.

The chain is built from TRBV12-3 or TRBV12-4 and TRBJ1-4; the D is unclear. The CDR3 extends over 13 amino acids. V lost 6 bases and J lost 4, with 9 bases in between. The CDR3 DNA sequence: TGTGCCAGCAGCCGGGCCATTAATGAAAAACTGTTTTTT. This gives the protein CASSRAINEKLFF.

The chain uses TRBV7-9 and TRBJ1-4; D may be TRBD1 (5 bases). Trimming took 4 bases from V and 7 from J, leaving 16 bases between them. In germline, CDR1 is SEHNR, CDR2 FQNEAQ (reference sequence). The CDR3 length is 15 residues. The CDR3 region has the DNA TGTGCCAGCAGCTCTACCGACGAGGGGATTGAAAAACTGTTTTTT. It encodes CASSSTDEGIEKLFF.

This clonotype was detected a few times. The V and J genes are TRBV20-1 and TRBJ2-7; the D gene is possibly TRBD2 (6 bases). Trimming stripped 3 bases from V and 0 bases from J, with 6 bases between. Germline V gene lookup returns CDR1 DFQATT and CDR2 SNEGSKA (reference sequence). The CDR3 loop spans 12 amino acids. This CDR3 is CSARTSSYEQYV. DNA of the CDR3: TGCAGTGCTAGGACTAGCTCCTACGAGCAGTACGTC.

Worth noting for this clonotype: A much more abundant neighbour one base away suggests this may be a read error. The chain links TRBV29-1 to TRBJ2-1; D gene uncertain. This CDR3 region has 10 residues. V was clipped by 2 bases and J by 4 bases, with 0 bases between them. Germline values: CDR1 SQVTM, CDR2 ANQGSEA. The DNA for the CDR3 is TGCAGCGTTGAATACAATGAGCAGTTCTTC. Its protein is CSVEYNEQFF.

This clonotype was counted only a few times. J is TRBJ1-3 and V is TRBV27, with D hard to call. CDR3 length: 15 amino acids. In germline, CDR1 is MNHEY, CDR2 SMNVEV (reference sequence). Trimming pared 4 bases from V and 1 base from J, leaving 11 bases between. CDR3 sequence (DNA): TGTGCCAGCAGTTCCCTTGGGCTATCTGGAAACACCATATATTTT. Translation: CASSSLGLSGNTIYF.

The rearrangement links TRBV3-1 to TRBJ1-2; D not resolved. The CDR3 loop spans 11 amino acids. CDR1 LGHDT and CDR2 YNNKEL come from the germline V gene (reference sequence). The V end was cut by 5 bases, the J end by 8 bases, with 9 bases between. The CDR3 here is CASSSERGYTF. The CDR3 DNA follows: TGTGCCAGCAGCTCTGAGCGAGGCTACACCTTC. Variable domain in full (rest from reference TRBV3-1 and TRBJ1-2): DTAVSQTPKYLVTQMGNDKSIKCEQNLGHDTMYWYKQDSKKFLKIMFSYNNKELIINETVPNRFSPKSPDKAHLNLHINSLELGDSAVYFCASSSERGYTFGSGTRLTVV.

This chain joins TRBV5-4 and TRBJ1-1, with 8 nucleotides matching TRBD1. CDR1 is SGHNT and CDR2 is YYREEE in the germline V gene (reference sequence). The CDR3 consists of 14 residues. J gave up 8 bases and V 0 bases, and 6 bases lay outside the gene matches. CDR3 amino acids: CASSLAGGPSEAFF. CDR3 sequence (DNA): TGTGCCAGCAGCTTGGCAGGGGGCCCTTCCGAAGCTTTCTTT. The entire variable domain, with the rest obtained from reference TRBV5-4 and TRBJ1-1, is as follows: ETGVTQSPTHLIKTRGQQVTLRCSSQSGHNTVSWYQQALGQGPQFIFQYYREEENGRGNFPPRFSGLQFPNYSSELNVNALELDDSALYLCASSLAGGPSEAFFGQGTRLTVV.

This clonotype has just a few counts. The chain is built from TRBV6-2 or TRBV6-3 and TRBJ1-5, with 8 bases that match TRBD1. This CDR3 is built from 15 residues. Germline lookup yields CDR1 MNHEY and CDR2 SVGEGT. After removal of 2 bases from V and 6 bases from J, the junction contained 6 bases not matched to a gene. The CDR3 protein is CASSYQTGAGQPQHF. In DNA, the CDR3 is TGTGCCAGCAGTTACCAGACAGGGGCTGGTCAGCCCCAGCATTTT.

A few counts support this clonotype. The rearrangement uses TRBV5-6 and TRBJ1-1, with a tentative D call TRBD1 (5 bases). The ends were cut back, 5 bases at V and 1 base at J, with 12 bases in the middle. The CDR3 extends over 14 amino acids. Germline assignment: CDR1 SGHDT and CDR2 YYEEEE. DNA for the CDR3: TGTGCCAGCAGGGAGGGGCTGCCGAACACTGAAGCTTTCTTT. This codes for CASREGLPNTEAFF.